This T cell receptor (beta chain) was captured by sequencing in a study of cytomegalovirus exposure and HLA in healthy donors. Study-level findings and limits: A later analysis associated some 16,000 TCR beta sequences with HLA alleles at a 0.05 false discovery rate.

Germline CDR1 is SGHTA and CDR2 is FQGNSA. V was pared by 1 base and J by 4 bases, with 10 bases between. This CDR3 is 15 amino acids long. The PCR contained 60 Vbeta and 13 Jbeta primers. The table came from immunoSEQ multiplex PCR; TCRdb's copy has only in-frame clones and leaves some out. Among some 200,000 clones listed, more than 80% were seen once. Comments on this clone: Its antigen remains unidentified.

Each donor was healthy, and each was a bone marrow donor. This sequence was found in a boy younger than 18 in good health and CMV-seronegative. The chain recombines TRBV7-2 with TRBJ2-2, with D hard to call. Sequenced input: PBMCs. The CDR3 spells CASSLVAGSTGELFF. CDR3 DNA sequence: TGTGCCAGCAGCTTAGTTGCAGGAAGCACCGGGGAGCTGTTTTTT. Full variable domain (missing parts from reference TRBV7-2 and TRBJ2-2): GAGVSQSPSNKVTEKGKDVELRCDPISGHTALYWYRQSLGQGLEFLIYFQGNSAPDKSGLPSDRFSAERTGGSVSTLTIQRTQQEDSAVYLCASSLVAGSTGELFFGEGSRLTVL.